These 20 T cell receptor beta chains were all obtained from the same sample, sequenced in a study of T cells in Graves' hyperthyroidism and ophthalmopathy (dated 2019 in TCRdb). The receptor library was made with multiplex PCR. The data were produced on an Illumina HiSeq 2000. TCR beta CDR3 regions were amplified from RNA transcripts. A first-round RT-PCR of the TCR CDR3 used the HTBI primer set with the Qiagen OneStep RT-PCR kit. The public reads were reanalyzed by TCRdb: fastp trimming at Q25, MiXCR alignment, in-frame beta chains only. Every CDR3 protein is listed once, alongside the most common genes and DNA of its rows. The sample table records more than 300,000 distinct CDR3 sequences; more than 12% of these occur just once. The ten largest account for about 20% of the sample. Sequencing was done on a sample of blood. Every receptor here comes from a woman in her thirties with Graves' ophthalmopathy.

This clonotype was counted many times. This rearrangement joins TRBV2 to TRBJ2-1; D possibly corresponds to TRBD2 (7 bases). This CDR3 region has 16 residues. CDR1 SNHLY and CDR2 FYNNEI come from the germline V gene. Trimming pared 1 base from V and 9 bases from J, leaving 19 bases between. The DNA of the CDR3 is TGTGCCAGCAGTGAAGATACGGGGGGCCCTCGGGTTGAGCAGTTCTTC. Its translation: CASSEDTGGPRVEQFF.

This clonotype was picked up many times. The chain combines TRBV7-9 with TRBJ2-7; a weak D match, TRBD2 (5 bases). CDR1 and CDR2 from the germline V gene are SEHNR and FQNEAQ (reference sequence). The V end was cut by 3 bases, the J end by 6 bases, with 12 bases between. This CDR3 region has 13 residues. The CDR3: CASSFTTRGEQYF. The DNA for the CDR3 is TGTGCCAGCAGCTTCACTACCCGGGGCGAGCAGTACTTC.

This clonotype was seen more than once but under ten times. In DNA form, the CDR3 reads TGTGCCAGCAGAGCTACCGGGACGCCAAGCTCCTACGAGCAGTACTTC. Translation: CASRATGTPSSYEQYF. V and J are TRBV27 and TRBJ2-7; D may match TRBD1 or TRBD2 (5 bases each). The CDR3 is made up of 16 amino acids. The germline V gene encodes CDR1 MNHEY and CDR2 SMNVEV (reference sequence). Between the trimmed V and J ends, which lost 6 bases and 0 bases, there was a span of 18 bases.

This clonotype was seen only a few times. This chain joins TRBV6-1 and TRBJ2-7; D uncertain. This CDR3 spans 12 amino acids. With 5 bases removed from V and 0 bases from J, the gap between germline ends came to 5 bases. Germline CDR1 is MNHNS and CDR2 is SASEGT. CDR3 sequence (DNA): TGTGCCAGCAGTTATACCTCCTACGAGCAGTACTTC. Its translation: CASSYTSYEQYF.

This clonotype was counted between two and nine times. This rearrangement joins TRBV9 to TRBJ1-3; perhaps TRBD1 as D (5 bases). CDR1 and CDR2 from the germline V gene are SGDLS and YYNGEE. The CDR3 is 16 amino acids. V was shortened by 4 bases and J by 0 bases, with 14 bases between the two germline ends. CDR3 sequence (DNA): TGTGCCAGCAGCTCCCCGACACAGGCCTCTGGAAACACCATATATTTT. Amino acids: CASSSPTQASGNTIYF.

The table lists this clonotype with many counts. The CDR3 loop reads CASSYSVGPANYGYTF. The CDR3 DNA follows: TGTGCCAGCAGTTACTCAGTGGGTCCAGCTAACTATGGCTACACCTTC. This chain uses TRBV6-6 with TRBJ1-2, with D unclear. Trimming took 0 bases from V and 0 from J, leaving 11 bases between them. This CDR3 region has 16 residues. From germline, CDR1 is MNHNY and CDR2 SVGAGI (reference sequence).

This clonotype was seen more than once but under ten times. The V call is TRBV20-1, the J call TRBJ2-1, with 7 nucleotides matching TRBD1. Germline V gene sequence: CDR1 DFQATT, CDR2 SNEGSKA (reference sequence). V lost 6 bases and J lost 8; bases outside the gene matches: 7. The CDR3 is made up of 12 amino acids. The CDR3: CSAPTGLDEQFF. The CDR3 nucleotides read TGCAGTGCGCCGACAGGGTTGGATGAGCAGTTCTTC.

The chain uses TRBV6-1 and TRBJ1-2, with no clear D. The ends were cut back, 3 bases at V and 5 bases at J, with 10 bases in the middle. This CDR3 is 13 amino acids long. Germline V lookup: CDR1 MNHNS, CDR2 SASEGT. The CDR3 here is CASSDRRKYGYTF. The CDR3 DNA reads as TGTGCCAGCAGTGATAGACGGAAATATGGCTACACCTTC.

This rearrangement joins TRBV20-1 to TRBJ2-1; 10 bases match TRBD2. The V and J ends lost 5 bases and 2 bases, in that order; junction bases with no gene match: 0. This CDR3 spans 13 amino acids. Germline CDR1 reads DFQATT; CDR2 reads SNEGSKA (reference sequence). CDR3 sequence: CSAGTSAYNEQFF. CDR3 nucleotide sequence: TGCAGTGCTGGGACTAGCGCCTACAATGAGCAGTTCTTC.

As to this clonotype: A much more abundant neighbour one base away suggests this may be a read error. CDR3 in DNA: TGCAGCGTTGAGGGCGCCAGGCTTTCCGGCACTGAAGCTTTCTTT. This gives the protein CSVEGARLSGTEAFF. The rearrangement links TRBV29-1 to TRBJ1-1; D ambiguous. The CDR3 is made up of 15 amino acids. V was trimmed by 3 bases and J by 4 bases, leaving 18 bases between them. From germline, CDR1 is SQVTM and CDR2 ANQGSEA.

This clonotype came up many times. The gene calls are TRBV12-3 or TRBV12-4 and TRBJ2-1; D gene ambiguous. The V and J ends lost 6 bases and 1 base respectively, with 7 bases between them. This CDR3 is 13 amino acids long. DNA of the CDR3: TGTGCCAGCAGAGGGTTTTCCTACAATGAGCAGTTCTTC. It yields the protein CASRGFSYNEQFF.

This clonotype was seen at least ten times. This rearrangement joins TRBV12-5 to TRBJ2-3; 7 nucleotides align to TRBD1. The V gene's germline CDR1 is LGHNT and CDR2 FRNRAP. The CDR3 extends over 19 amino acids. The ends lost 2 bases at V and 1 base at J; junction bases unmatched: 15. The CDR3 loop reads CASGLTTTLTGVGTDTQYF. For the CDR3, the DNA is TGTGCTAGTGGTTTGACCACAACCCTCACAGGGGTGGGCACAGATACGCAGTATTTT. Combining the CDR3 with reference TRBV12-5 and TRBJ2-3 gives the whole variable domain DARVTQTPRHKVTEMGQEVTMRCQPILGHNTVFWYRQTMMQGLELLAYFRNRAPLDDSGMPKDRFSAEMPDATLATLKIQPSEPRDSAVYFCASGLTTTLTGVGTDTQYFGPGTRLTVL.

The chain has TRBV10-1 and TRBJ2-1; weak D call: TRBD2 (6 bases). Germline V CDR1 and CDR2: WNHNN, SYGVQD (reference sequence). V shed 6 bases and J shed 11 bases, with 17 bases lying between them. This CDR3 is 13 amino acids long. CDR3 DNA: TGCGCCAGCAGCCCTAGCGAGAAGTCAAAGCAGTTCTTC. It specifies CASSPSEKSKQFF.

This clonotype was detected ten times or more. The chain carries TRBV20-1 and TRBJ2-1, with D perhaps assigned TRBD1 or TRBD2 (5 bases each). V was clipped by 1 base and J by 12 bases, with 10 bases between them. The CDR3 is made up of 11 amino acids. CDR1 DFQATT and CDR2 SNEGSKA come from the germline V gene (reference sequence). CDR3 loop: CSARVGVGQFF. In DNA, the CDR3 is TGCAGTGCTAGAGTGGGGGTCGGGCAGTTCTTC.

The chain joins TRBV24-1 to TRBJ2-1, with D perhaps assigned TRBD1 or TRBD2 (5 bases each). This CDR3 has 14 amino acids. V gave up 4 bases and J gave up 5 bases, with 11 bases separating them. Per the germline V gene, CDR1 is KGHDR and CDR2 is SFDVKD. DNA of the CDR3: TGTGCCACCAGTGACTCTGGGACGGACAATGAGCAGTTCTTC. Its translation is CATSDSGTDNEQFF.

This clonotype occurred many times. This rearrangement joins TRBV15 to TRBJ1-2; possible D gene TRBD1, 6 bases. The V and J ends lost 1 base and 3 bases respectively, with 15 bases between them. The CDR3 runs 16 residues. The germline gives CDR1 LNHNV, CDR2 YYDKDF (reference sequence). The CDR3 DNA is TGTGCCACCAGCAGAGTACTTCTTGACAGGCACTATGGCTACACCTTC. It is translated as CATSRVLLDRHYGYTF.

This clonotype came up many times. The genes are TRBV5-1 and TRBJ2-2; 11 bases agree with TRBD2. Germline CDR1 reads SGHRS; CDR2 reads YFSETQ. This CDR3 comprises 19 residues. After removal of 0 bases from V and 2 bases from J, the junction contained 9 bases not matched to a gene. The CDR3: CASSLVGHTSGGNTGELFF. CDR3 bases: TGCGCCAGCAGCTTGGTGGGCCATACTAGCGGGGGTAACACCGGGGAGCTGTTTTTT.

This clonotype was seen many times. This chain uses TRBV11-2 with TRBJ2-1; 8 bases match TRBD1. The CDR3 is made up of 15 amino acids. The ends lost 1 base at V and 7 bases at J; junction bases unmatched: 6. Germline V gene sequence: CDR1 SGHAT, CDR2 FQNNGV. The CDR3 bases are TGTGCCAGCAGCTTAGTTCGGACAGGGTTGAATGAGCAGTTCTTC. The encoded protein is CASSLVRTGLNEQFF. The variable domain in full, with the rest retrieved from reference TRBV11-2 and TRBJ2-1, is EAGVAQSPRYKIIEKRQSVAFWCNPISGHATLYWYQQILGQGPKLLIQFQNNGVVDDSQLPKDRFSAERLKGVDSTLKIQPAKLEDSAVYLCASSLVRTGLNEQFFGPGTRLTVL.

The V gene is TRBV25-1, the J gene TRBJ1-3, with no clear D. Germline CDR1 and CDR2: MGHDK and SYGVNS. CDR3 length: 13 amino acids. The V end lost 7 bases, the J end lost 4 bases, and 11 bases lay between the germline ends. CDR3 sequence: CASKEMVGNTIYF. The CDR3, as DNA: TGTGCCAGCAAGGAAATGGTGGGAAACACCATATATTTT.

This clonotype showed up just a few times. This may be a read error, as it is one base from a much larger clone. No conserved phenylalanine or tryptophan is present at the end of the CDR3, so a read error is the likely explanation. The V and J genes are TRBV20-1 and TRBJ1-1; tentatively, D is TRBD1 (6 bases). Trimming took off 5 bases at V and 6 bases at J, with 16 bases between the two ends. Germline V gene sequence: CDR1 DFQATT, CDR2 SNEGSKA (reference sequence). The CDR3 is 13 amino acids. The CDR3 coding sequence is TGCAGTGCTGGGGGACAAAATGGGGCTGAAGCTTTCCTT. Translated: CSAGGQNGAEAFL.